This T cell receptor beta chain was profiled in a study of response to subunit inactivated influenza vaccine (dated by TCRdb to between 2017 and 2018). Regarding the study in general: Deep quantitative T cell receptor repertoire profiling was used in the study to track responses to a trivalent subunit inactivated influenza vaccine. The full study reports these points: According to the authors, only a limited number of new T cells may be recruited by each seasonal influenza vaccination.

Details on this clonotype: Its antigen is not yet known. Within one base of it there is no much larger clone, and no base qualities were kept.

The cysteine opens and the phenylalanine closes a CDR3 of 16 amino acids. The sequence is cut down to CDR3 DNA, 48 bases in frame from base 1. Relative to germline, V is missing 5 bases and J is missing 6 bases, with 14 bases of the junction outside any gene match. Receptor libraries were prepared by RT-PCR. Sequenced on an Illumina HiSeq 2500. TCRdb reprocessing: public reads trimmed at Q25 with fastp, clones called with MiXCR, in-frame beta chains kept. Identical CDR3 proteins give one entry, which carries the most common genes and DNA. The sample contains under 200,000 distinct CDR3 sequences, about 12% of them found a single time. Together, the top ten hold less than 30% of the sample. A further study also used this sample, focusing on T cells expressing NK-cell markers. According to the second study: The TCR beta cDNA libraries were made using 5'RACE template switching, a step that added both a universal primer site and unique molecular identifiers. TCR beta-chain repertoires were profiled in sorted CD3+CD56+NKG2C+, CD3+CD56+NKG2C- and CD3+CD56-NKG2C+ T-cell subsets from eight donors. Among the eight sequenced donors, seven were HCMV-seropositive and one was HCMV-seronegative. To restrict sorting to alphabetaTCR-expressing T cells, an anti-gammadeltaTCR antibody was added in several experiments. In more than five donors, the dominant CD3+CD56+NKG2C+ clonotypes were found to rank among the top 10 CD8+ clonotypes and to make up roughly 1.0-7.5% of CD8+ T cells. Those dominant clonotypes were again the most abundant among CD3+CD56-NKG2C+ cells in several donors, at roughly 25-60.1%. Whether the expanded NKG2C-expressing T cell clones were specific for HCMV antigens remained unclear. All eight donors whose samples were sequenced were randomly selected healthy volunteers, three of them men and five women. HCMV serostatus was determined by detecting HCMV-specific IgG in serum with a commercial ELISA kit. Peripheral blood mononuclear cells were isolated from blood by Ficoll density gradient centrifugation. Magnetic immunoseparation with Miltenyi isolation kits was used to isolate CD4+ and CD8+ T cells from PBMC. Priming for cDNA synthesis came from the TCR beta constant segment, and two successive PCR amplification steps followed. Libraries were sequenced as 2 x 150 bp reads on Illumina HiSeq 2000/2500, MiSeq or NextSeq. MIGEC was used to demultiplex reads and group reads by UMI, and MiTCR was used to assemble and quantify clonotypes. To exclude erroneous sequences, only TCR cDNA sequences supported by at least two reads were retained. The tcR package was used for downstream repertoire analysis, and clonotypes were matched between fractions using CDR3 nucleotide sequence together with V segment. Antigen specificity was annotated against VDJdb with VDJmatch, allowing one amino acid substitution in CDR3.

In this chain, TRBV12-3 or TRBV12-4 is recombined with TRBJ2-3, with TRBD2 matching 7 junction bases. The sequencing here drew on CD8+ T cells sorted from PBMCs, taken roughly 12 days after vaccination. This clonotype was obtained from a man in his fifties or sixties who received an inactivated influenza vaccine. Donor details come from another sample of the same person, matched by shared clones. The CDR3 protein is CASSPLGGGASDTQYF. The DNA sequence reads TGTGCCAGCAGTCCCCTGGGGGGGGGAGCTAGTGATACGCAGTATTTT.